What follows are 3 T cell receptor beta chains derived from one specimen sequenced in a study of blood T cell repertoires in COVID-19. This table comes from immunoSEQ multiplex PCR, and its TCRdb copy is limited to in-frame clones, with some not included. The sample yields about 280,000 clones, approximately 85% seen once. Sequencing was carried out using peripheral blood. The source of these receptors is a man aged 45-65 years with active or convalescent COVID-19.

The CDR3 region is CASGPRLAGVSGELFF. As DNA, the CDR3 is TGTGCTAGTGGTCCCAGACTAGCGGGAGTGTCCGGGGAGCTGTTTTTT. The chain joins TRBV12-5 to TRBJ2-2, with 12 bases lining up with TRBD2. Germline assignment: CDR1 LGHNT and CDR2 FRNRAP. The CDR3 totals 16 residues. The junction had 7 bases not matched to a gene; V was cut back by 5 bases and J by 6 bases.

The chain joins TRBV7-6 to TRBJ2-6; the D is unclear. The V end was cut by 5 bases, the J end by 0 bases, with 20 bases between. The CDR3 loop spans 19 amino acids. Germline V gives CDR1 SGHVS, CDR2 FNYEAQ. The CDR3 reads CASSPTVIRVLSGANVLTF. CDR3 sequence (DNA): TGTGCCAGCAGCCCGACCGTTATACGGGTCCTCTCTGGGGCCAACGTCCTGACTTTC.

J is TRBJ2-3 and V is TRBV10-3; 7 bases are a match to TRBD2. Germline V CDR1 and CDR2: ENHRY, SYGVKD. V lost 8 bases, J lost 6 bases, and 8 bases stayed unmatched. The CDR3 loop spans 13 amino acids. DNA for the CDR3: TGTGCCATCGCAAGGGACTATCCTGATACGCAGTATTTT. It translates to CAIARDYPDTQYF.